These 20 T cell receptor beta chains originate from one sample sequenced in a study of cytomegalovirus exposure and HLA in healthy donors. PCR was performed using 60 Vbeta and 13 Jbeta primers. TCRdb's table, derived via immunoSEQ multiplex PCR, lists solely in-frame clones and lacks some. The sample includes 90,000 to 150,000 clones, roughly 82% of them seen just once. Sequencing input: PBMCs. The receptor source for this set is a woman younger than 30 in good health and CMV-seronegative.

This chain joins TRBV19 and TRBJ2-2; TRBD1 agrees at 8 bases. Germline CDR1 reads LNHDA; CDR2 reads SQIVND (reference sequence). After removal of 7 bases from V and 4 bases from J, the junction contained 8 bases not matched to a gene. CDR3 length: 15 amino acids. CDR3 nucleotides: TGTGCCAGTAAACGACAGGGGCTGGGCACCGGGGAGCTGTTTTTT. Protein sequence: CASKRQGLGTGELFF.

The chain links TRBV7-9 to TRBJ2-7; 8 nucleotides line up with TRBD1. Germline loops: CDR1 SEHNR, CDR2 FQNEAQ (reference sequence). The CDR3 is 12 amino acids. CDR3 region: CSIPTGAYEQYF. Written as DNA, the CDR3 is TGTTCCATACCGACAGGGGCCTACGAGCAGTACTTC.

The chain couples TRBV29-1 to TRBJ1-2; D may be TRBD1 (5 bases). Per the germline V gene, CDR1 is SQVTM and CDR2 is ANQGSEA. Trimming shortened V by 2 bases and J by 4 bases, and 11 bases separated the two germline ends. The CDR3 totals 13 residues. The CDR3 region is CSVEMRGGYGYTF. CDR3 DNA sequence: TGCAGCGTTGAAATGAGGGGAGGCTATGGCTACACCTTC.

This clone was seen only once. V and J are TRBV7-9 and TRBJ2-3; tentatively, D is TRBD1 (5 bases). In germline, CDR1 is SEHNR, CDR2 FQNEAQ (reference sequence). Trimming pared 1 base from V and 4 bases from J, leaving 9 bases between. The CDR3 runs 14 residues. The CDR3 region has the DNA TGTGCCAGCAGCTTAGTCTCAGGGCCAGATACGCAGTATTTT. Protein sequence: CASSLVSGPDTQYF. Combining the CDR3 with reference TRBV7-9 and TRBJ2-3 gives the whole variable domain DTGVSQNPRHKITKRGQNVTFRCDPISEHNRLYWYRQTLGQGPEFLTYFQNEAQLEKSRLLSDRFSAERPKGSFSTLEIQRTEQGDSAMYLCASSLVSGPDTQYFGPGTRLTVL.

V gene TRBV19 combines with J gene TRBJ1-2; TRBD1 aligns across 8 bases. The CDR3 covers 14 residues. Germline V gives CDR1 LNHDA, CDR2 SQIVND (reference sequence). Unmatched junction bases numbered 9, after V lost 8 bases and J lost 4 bases. The CDR3 coding sequence is TGTGCCAGTCATGGACAGGGCCGAGGCTATGGCTACACCTTC. The encoded protein is CASHGQGRGYGYTF.

Here the CDR3 reads CASSKHGTQYEQYF. DNA for the CDR3: TGTGCCAGCAGCAAACACGGGACACAGTACGAGCAGTACTTC. The chain carries TRBV21-1 and TRBJ2-7; no check of the table's D call, TRBD1, against the DNA was made. TRBV21-1 is annotated as a pseudogene. The CDR3 covers 14 residues.

V usage is TRBV7-2 and J usage is TRBJ1-1, with D unresolved. CDR1 and CDR2 from the germline V gene are SGHTA and FQGNSA. The CDR3 is made up of 13 amino acids. Trimming took 2 bases from V and 0 from J, leaving 4 bases between them. Written as DNA, the CDR3 is TGTGCCAGCAGCTTAACTCTGAACACTGAAGCTTTCTTT. As protein: CASSLTLNTEAFF.

This chain connects TRBV7-2 to TRBJ2-5; D possibly corresponds to TRBD2 (5 bases). Germline V lookup: CDR1 SGHTA, CDR2 FQGNSA. V shed 7 bases and J shed 2 bases, with 17 bases lying between them. The CDR3 consists of 15 residues. The DNA of the CDR3 is TGTGCCAGCACCATACGGGGAACTATACAAGAGACCCAGTACTTC. Translation gives CASTIRGTIQETQYF.

This sequence joins TRBV6-5 and TRBJ1-1, with 12 nucleotides matching TRBD1. Losses at the gene ends were 6 bases for V and 1 base for J; bases not matched to a gene: 3. This CDR3 is built from 15 residues. Germline V lookup: CDR1 MNHEY, CDR2 SVGAGI. This CDR3 is CASRGTGGKNTEAFF. In DNA form, the CDR3 reads TGTGCCAGCAGGGGGACAGGGGGCAAGAACACTGAAGCTTTCTTT.

The chain has TRBV19 and TRBJ1-1, with 7 bases that match TRBD1. Germline V gene lookup returns CDR1 LNHDA and CDR2 SQIVND (reference sequence). This CDR3 is 14 amino acids long. Trimming cost V 5 bases and J 6 bases; bases outside gene matches: 9. The CDR3 coding sequence is TGTGCCAGTAGTCTCGGACAGGAAGGCTCTGAAGCTTTCTTT. As protein: CASSLGQEGSEAFF.

The chain has TRBV7-2 and TRBJ2-3; 16 bases are a match to TRBD2. V dropped 1 base and J dropped 4; count of bases not matched to a gene: 5. Germline lookup yields CDR1 SGHTA and CDR2 FQGNSA. The CDR3 totals 18 residues. The CDR3 protein is CASSLGGLAGGLSDTQYF. CDR3 bases: TGTGCCAGCAGCTTAGGGGGACTAGCGGGGGGGCTGTCAGATACGCAGTATTTT.

V usage is TRBV7-6 and J usage is TRBJ2-1, with 11 nucleotides matching TRBD2. The V gene's germline CDR1 is SGHVS and CDR2 FNYEAQ. The CDR3 spans 15 residues. Trimming removed 5 bases from V and 8 bases from J; junction bases left unmatched: 8. The CDR3 DNA is TGTGCCAGCAGCGGGGCTAGCGGGGGGTGGGATGAGCAGTTCTTC. This codes for CASSGASGGWDEQFF.

The chain has TRBV27 and TRBJ1-5; 9 bases agree with TRBD1. The CDR3 totals 16 residues. From germline, CDR1 is MNHEY and CDR2 SMNVEV (reference sequence). Trimming removed 3 bases from V and 5 bases from J; junction bases left unmatched: 8. The CDR3 protein is CASSLKGQGVDQPQHF. The CDR3 nucleotides are TGTGCCAGCAGTTTGAAGGGACAGGGTGTGGATCAGCCCCAGCATTTT.

The V gene is TRBV6-5, the J gene TRBJ1-4; D unclear. The length of the CDR3 is 16 residues. Per germline, CDR1 MNHEY and CDR2 SVGAGI. Trimming removed 0 bases from V and 8 bases from J, with 16 bases in between. The CDR3 protein is CASSYSVGRIWEKLFF. The CDR3 DNA is TGTGCCAGCAGTTACTCGGTAGGCAGGATATGGGAAAAACTGTTTTTT.

V gene TRBV5-1 combines with J gene TRBJ2-7, with 7 bases lining up with TRBD1. In germline, CDR1 is SGHRS, CDR2 YFSETQ. V gave up 1 base and J gave up 2 bases; unmatched junction bases: 0. The CDR3 sequence is 13 residues long. The chain's CDR3 is CASSLTGAYEQYF. The DNA for the CDR3 is TGCGCCAGCAGCTTGACAGGGGCCTACGAGCAGTACTTC.

This clone came up once. J is TRBJ2-1 and V is TRBV5-1; TRBD2 matches 8 bases. The germline V gene has CDR1 SGHRS and CDR2 YFSETQ. The V and J ends lost 1 base and 5 bases, in that order; junction bases with no gene match: 8. The CDR3 is 16 amino acids. Here the CDR3 reads CASSLYGGGQNNEQFF. CDR3 DNA sequence: TGCGCCAGCAGCTTGTACGGGGGGGGGCAAAACAATGAGCAGTTCTTC.

This chain uses TRBV7-7 with TRBJ1-1; TRBD1 might be the D (5 bases). Per germline, CDR1 SSHAT and CDR2 FNYEAQ (reference sequence). The V end lost 8 bases, the J end lost 3 bases, and 28 bases lay between the germline ends. CDR3 length: 18 amino acids. The CDR3 bases are TGTGCCAGCTTGGAGAAGCCGACAGTCGTTGGGAAATACACTGAAGCTTTCTTT. Protein sequence: CASLEKPTVVGKYTEAFF.

This chain joins TRBV5-4 and TRBJ1-1; tentative D call: TRBD1 (5 bases). CDR3 length equals 14 residues. Germline CDR1 is SGHNT and CDR2 is YYREEE (reference sequence). With 4 bases removed from V and 1 base from J, the gap between germline ends came to 11 bases. In DNA form, the CDR3 reads TGTGCCAGCAGCAGTAGGCAGGGGAACACTGAAGCTTTCTTT. Protein sequence: CASSSRQGNTEAFF.

With regard to this clone: Other DNA sequences in this specimen translate into the identical CDR3. The chain combines TRBV7-2 with TRBJ2-7, with D unclear. In germline, CDR1 is SGHTA, CDR2 FQGNSA. The CDR3 contains 13 residues. The ends were cut back, 3 bases at V and 1 base at J, with 7 bases in the middle. In DNA, the CDR3 is TGTGCCAGCAGCTTTGGCGGTTCCTACGAGCAGTACTTC. It yields the protein CASSFGGSYEQYF. Full variable domain (missing parts from reference TRBV7-2 and TRBJ2-7): GAGVSQSPSNKVTEKGKDVELRCDPISGHTALYWYRQSLGQGLEFLIYFQGNSAPDKSGLPSDRFSAERTGGSVSTLTIQRTQQEDSAVYLCASSFGGSYEQYFGPGTRLTVT.

The gene calls are TRBV5-6 and TRBJ2-5; a weak D match, TRBD2 (7 bases). V lost 0 bases, J lost 0 bases, and 15 bases lay in between. The germline V gene has CDR1 SGHDT and CDR2 YYEEEE. There are 17 residues in the CDR3. This CDR3 reads CASSLEGGGRHQETQYF. CDR3 DNA sequence: TGTGCCAGCAGCTTGGAGGGGGGGGGTCGCCACCAAGAGACCCAGTACTTC.